Included here is one TCR beta chain sequence, with context. Its matching antigen is unknown. The data are from a study of pediatric ulcerative colitis. Study at large: Most patients had pancolitis, and two had left-sided colitis.

Only in-frame clones appear in the TCRdb table, and some are missing; sequencing was by immunoSEQ multiplex PCR. This repertoire shows some 35,000 clones, roughly 77% found once; its top ten account for approximately 1%. Study-level findings and limits: A couple of rectal clonotypes were found only in ulcerative colitis patients, all of them. Ulcerative colitis patients shared more blood-rectal clones than controls.

During colonoscopy, one to two rectal pinch biopsies were collected. Germline CDR1 is SGHTA and CDR2 is FQGNSA. V gave up 3 bases and J gave up 5 bases, with 10 bases separating them. The CDR3 is made up of 13 amino acids. The chain is built from TRBV7-2 and TRBJ2-5, with a weak D call TRBD1 (6 bases). The sample was gut tissue. This TCR came from a boy aged 5-17 years with mild ulcerative colitis. CDR3 in amino acids: CASSFPRGETQYF. The CDR3 region has the DNA TGTGCCAGCAGCTTCCCTAGGGGGGAGACCCAGTACTTC.